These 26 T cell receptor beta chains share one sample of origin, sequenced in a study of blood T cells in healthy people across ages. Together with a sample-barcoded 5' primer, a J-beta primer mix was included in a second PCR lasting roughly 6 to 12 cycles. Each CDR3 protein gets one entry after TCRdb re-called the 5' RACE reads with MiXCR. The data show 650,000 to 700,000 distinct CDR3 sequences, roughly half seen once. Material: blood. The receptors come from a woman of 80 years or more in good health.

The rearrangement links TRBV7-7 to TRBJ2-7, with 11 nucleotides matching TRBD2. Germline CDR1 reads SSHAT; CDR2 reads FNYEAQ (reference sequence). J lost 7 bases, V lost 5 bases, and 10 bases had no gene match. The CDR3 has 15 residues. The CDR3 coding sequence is TGTGCCAGCAGCCTCCGACTAGCGGGACTGGAAGAGCAGTACTTC. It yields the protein CASSLRLAGLEEQYF.

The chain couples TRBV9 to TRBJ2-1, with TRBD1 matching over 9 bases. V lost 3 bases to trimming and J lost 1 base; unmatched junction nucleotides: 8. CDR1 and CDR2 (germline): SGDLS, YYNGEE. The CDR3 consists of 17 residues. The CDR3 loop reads CASSADRGLLSYNEQFF. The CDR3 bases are TGTGCCAGCAGCGCGGACAGGGGCCTCCTATCCTACAATGAGCAGTTCTTC.

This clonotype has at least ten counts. This chain's CDR3 is CSAAGDSYEQYF. The DNA of the CDR3 is TGCAGCGCCGCTGGGGACTCCTACGAGCAGTACTTC. The gene calls are TRBV20-1 and TRBJ2-7; D call uncertain. Germline V gene lookup returns CDR1 DFQATT and CDR2 SNEGSKA (reference sequence). The CDR3 is made up of 12 amino acids.

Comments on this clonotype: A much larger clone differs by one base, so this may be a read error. CDR3 in amino acids: CASSLYPEGSGGYTF. The CDR3 DNA reads TGTGCCAGCAGTCTCTACCCAGAGGGGTCGGGAGGCTACACCTTC. This sequence joins TRBV9 and TRBJ1-2; TRBD1 is a possible D gene (5 bases). Trimming stripped 5 bases from V and 8 bases from J, with 22 bases between. CDR3 length: 15 amino acids. Germline V gives CDR1 SGDLS, CDR2 YYNGEE.

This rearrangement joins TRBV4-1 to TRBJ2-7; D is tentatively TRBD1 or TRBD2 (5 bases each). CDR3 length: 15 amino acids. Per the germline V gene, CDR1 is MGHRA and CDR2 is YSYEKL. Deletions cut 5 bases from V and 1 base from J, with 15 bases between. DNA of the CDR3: TGCGCCAGCAGCACTCGGGACGATTCATCCTACGAGCAGTACTTC. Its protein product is CASSTRDDSSYEQYF.

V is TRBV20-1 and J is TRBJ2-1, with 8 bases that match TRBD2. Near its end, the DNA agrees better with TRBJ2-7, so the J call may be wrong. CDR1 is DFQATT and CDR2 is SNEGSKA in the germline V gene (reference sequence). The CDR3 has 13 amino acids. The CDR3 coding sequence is TGCAGTGCTCCCGGGACTAGAGGGAATGAGCAGTACTTC. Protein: CSAPGTRGNEQYF.

The CDR3 sequence: CASTNWATGNTLGYTF. DNA of the CDR3: TGTGCCAGCACCAACTGGGCGACAGGGAACACTCTTGGCTACACCTTC. The chain has TRBV27 and TRBJ1-2; TRBD1 agrees at 7 bases. The CDR3 spans 16 residues. The V segment lost 7 bases and the J segment 7 bases; nucleotides outside the gene matches: 18. Germline V gene data show CDR1 as MNHEY and CDR2 as SMNVEV (reference sequence).

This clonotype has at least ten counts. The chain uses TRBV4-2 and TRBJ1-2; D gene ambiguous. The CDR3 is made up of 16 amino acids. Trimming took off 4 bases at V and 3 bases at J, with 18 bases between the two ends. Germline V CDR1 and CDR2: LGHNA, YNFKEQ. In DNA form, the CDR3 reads TGTGCCAGCAGCCCCAGGACGTTGGACCAGGACTATGGCTACACCTTC. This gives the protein CASSPRTLDQDYGYTF.

CDR3 region: CASSAVRTSGNTIYF. The CDR3 nucleotides are TGTGCCAGCAGTGCTGTGAGGACCTCTGGAAACACCATATATTTT. The V and J genes are TRBV2 and TRBJ1-3, with D uncertain. Germline CDR1 reads SNHLY; CDR2 reads FYNNEI. The CDR3 spans 15 residues. Trimming removed 4 bases at V and 0 bases at J, with 10 bases between.

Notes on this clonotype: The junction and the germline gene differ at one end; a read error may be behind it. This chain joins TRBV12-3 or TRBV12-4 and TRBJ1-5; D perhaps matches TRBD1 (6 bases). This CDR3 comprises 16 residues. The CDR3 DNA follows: TGTGCCAGCACTCCCGGGGGGGGCTCGAGCAGTCAGCCCCAGCATTTT. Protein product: CASTPGGGSSSQPQHF.

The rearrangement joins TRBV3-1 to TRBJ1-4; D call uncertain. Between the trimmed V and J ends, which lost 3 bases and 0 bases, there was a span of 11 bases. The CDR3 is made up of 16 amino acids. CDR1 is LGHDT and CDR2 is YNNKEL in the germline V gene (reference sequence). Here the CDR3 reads CASSHRTGSTNEKLFF. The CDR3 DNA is TGTGCCAGCAGCCATCGGACGGGCTCAACTAATGAAAAACTGTTTTTT.

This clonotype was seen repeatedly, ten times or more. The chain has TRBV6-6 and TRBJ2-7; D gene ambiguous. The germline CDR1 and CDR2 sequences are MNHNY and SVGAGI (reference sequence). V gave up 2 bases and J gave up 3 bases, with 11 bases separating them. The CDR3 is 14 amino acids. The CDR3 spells CASSYEQWFYEQYF. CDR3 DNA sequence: TGTGCCAGCAGTTACGAGCAGTGGTTCTACGAGCAGTACTTC.

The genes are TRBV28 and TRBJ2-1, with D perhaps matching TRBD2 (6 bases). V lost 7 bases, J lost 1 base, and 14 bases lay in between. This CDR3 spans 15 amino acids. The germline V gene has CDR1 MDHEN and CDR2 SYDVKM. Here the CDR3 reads CASKSASDSYNEQFF. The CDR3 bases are TGTGCCAGCAAATCCGCTAGCGATTCCTACAATGAGCAGTTCTTC.

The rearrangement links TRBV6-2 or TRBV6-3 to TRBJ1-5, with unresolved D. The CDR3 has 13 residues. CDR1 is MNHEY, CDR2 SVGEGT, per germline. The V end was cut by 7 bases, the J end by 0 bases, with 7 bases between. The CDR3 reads CASKINSNQPQHF. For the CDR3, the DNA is TGTGCCAGCAAAATTAATAGCAATCAGCCCCAGCATTTT.

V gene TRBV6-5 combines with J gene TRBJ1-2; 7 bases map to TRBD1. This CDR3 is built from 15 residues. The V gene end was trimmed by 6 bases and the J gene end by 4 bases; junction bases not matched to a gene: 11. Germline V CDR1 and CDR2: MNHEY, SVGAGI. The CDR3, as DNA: TGTGCCAGCAGAAGAGGACAGGACACAATCTATGGCTACACCTTC. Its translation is CASRRGQDTIYGYTF.

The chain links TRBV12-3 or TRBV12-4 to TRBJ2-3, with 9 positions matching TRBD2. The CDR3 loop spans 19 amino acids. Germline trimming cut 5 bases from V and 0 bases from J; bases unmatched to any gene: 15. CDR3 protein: CASSKAKAGGRSSTDTQYF. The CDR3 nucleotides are TGTGCCAGCAGTAAGGCTAAAGCGGGGGGCCGATCTAGCACAGATACGCAGTATTTT.

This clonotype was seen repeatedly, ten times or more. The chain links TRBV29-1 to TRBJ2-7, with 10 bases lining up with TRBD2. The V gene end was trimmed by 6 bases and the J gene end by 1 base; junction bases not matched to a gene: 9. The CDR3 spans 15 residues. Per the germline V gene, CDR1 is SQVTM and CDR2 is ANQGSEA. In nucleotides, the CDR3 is TGCAGCGTCACACCCGGGACTAGCGTTTCCTACGAGCAGTACTTC. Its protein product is CSVTPGTSVSYEQYF.

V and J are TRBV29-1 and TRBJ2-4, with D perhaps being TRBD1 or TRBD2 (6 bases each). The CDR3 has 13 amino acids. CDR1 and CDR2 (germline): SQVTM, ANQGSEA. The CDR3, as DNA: TGCAAAGGGGGGAGGCGTGGGTCAAACATTCAGTACTTC. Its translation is CKGGRRGSNIQYF.

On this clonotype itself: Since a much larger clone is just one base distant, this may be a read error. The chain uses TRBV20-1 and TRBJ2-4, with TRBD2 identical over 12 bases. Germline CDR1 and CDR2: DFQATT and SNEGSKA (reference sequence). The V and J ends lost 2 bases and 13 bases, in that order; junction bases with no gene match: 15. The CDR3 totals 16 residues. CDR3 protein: CSARPPSGRAINEQYF. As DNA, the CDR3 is TGCAGTGCTAGACCTCCTAGCGGGAGGGCGATCAATGAGCAGTACTTC.

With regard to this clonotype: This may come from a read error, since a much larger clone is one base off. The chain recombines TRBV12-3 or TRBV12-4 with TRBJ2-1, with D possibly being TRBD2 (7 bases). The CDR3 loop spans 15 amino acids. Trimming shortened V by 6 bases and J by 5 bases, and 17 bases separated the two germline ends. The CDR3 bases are TGTGCCAGCAGCAAGAACGGGGGGCGAGACAATGAGCAGTTCTTC. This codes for CASSKNGGRDNEQFF.

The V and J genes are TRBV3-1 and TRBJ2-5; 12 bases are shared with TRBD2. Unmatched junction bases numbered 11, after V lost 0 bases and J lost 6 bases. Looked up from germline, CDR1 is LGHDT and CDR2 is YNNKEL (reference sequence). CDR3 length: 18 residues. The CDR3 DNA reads TGTGCCAGCAGCCAAGAGACTAGCGGGGGTTATCCGACCAAGACCCAGTACTTC. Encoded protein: CASSQETSGGYPTKTQYF.

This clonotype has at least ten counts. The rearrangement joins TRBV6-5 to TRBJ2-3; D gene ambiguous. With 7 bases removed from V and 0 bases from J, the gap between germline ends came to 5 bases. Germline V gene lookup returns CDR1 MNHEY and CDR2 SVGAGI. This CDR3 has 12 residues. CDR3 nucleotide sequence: TGTGCCAGCATCTCTAGCACAGATACGCAGTATTTT. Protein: CASISSTDTQYF.

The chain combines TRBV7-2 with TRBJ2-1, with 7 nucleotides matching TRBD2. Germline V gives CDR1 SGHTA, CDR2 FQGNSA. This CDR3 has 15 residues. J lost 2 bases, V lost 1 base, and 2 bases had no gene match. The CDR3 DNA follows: TGTGCCAGCAGCTTAGGTACTAGCGCCTACAATGAGCAGTTCTTC. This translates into CASSLGTSAYNEQFF. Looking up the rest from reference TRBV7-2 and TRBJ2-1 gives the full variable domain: GAGVSQSPSNKVTEKGKDVELRCDPISGHTALYWYRQSLGQGLEFLIYFQGNSAPDKSGLPSDRFSAERTGGSVSTLTIQRTQQEDSAVYLCASSLGTSAYNEQFFGPGTRLTVL.

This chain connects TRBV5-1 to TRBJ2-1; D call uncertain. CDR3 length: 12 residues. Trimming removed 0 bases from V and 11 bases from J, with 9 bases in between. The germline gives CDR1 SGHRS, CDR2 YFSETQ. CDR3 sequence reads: CASSLDLIQQFF. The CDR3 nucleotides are TGCGCCAGCAGCTTGGACCTCATCCAGCAGTTCTTC.

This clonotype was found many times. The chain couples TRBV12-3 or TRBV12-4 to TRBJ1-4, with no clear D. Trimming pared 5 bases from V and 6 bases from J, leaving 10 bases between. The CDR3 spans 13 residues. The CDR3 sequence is CASSPGRDEKLFF. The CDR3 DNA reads TGTGCCAGCAGTCCCGGGCGCGATGAAAAACTGTTTTTT.

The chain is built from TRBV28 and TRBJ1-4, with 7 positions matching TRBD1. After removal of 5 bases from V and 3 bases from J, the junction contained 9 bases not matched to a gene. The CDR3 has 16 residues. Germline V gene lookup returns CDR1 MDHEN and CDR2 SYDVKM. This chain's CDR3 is CASSPRIGTANEKLFF. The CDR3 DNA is TGTGCCAGCAGTCCGCGGATAGGGACAGCTAATGAAAAACTGTTTTTT.